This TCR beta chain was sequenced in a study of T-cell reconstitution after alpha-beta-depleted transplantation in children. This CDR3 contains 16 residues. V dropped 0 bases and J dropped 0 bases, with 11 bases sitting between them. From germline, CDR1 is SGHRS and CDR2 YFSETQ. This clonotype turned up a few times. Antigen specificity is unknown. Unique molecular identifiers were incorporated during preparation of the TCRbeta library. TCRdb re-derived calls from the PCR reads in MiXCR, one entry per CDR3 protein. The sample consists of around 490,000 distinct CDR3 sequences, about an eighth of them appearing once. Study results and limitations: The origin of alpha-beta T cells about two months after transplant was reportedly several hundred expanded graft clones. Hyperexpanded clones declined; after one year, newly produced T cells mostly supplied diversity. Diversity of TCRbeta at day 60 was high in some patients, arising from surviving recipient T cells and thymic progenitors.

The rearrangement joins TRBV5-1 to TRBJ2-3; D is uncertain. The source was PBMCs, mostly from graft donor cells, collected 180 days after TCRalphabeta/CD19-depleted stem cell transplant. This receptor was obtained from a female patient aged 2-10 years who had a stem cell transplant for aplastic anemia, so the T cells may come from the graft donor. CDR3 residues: CASSLESRTSTDTQYF. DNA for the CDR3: TGCGCCAGCAGCTTGGAGTCGCGAACCAGCACAGATACGCAGTATTTT.